This T cell receptor beta chain was documented in a study of T cells in Graves' hyperthyroidism and ophthalmopathy. Findings of the study overall: Ophthalmopathy could be told apart from stable hyperthyroidism with a 13 V-J model. Blood also showed most of the thyroid clonotypes that were expanded above 0.001.

In the ophthalmopathy cohort, Clinical Activity Score was at least 3, NOSPECS grade at least 4, and duration under 3 months. The PBMCs were taken from about 9.7 ml of fresh peripheral blood. The CDR3 runs to 14 residues. From germline, CDR1 is LGHDT and CDR2 YNNKEL (reference sequence). V was cut by 1 base and J by 6 bases, with 12 bases left in between. TCR beta CDR3 sequences were amplified from RNA transcripts. The TCR CDR3 was amplified in a first-round RT-PCR using the HTBI primer set. TCRdb re-analysed the multiplex PCR reads in MiXCR, keeping a single row per CDR3 protein. The sample gives around 600,000 distinct CDR3 sequences, 16% of which show up once; around 3.5% is in the top ten. This clonotype was counted at least ten times. Its antigen remains unknown.

This chain joins TRBV3-1 and TRBJ2-5; D is possibly TRBD1 (6 bases). Specimen: blood. This receptor was obtained from a woman aged 40 to 50 with Graves' ophthalmopathy. CDR3 sequence (DNA): TGTGCCAGCAGCCAAGTTGGGGGCGGAAAGACCCAGTACTTC. Its translation is CASSQVGGGKTQYF.